This T cell receptor beta chain stems from a study of beta chain features in type 1 diabetes. The germline CDR1 and CDR2 sequences are SGHVS and FNYEAQ. V lost 5 bases to trimming and J lost 5 bases, with 6 bases between them. The CDR3 covers 11 residues. The entirety of the isolated RNA underwent reverse transcription, so expressed TCRB transcripts were sequenced. Assay used: immunoSEQ multiplex PCR; TCRdb lists only in-frame clones, some missing. The sample contains about 350,000 clones, about 20% of which appear only once. This sequence joins TRBV7-6 and TRBJ2-5; D gene unclear. This clonotype was sampled from a woman aged 18-29 years in good health. Sequencing input: naive CD4+ T cells from blood. The CDR3 DNA reads as TGTGCCAGCAGCCCCCGGGAGACCCAGTACTTC. Its protein is CASSPRETQYF. The full variable domain, rest sourced from reference TRBV7-6 and TRBJ2-5, is GAGVSQSPRYKVTKRGQDVALRCDPISGHVSLYWYRQALGQGPEFLTYFNYEAQQDKSGLPNDRFSAERPEGSISTLTIQRTEQRDSAMYRCASSPRETQYFGPGTRLLVL.